The 3 T cell receptor beta chains listed next were all sequenced from one sample in a study of post-analysis software for immune sequencing data. Their specific antigens are unknown. The study's findings and limits: Elevated frequency relative to controls characterized four to six TRBV segments in patients, TRBV5-6, TRBV5-1 and TRBV20-1 among them.

Tagging with unique molecular identifiers was a feature of the TCR beta cDNA libraries. TCRdb used MiXCR to reprocess the PCR reads, holding one entry per CDR3 protein. Of roughly 580,000 distinct CDR3 sequences in the sample, roughly two fifths were seen once. Specimen: blood. These TCRs come from a girl aged 5 to 17 with multiple sclerosis.

The V and J genes are TRBV11-1 and TRBJ2-1; 11 nucleotides line up with TRBD2. The CDR3 contains 22 residues. Germline V lookup: CDR1 SGHAT, CDR2 FQDESV (reference sequence). V gave up 7 bases and J gave up 5 bases; unmatched junction bases: 28. The CDR3 DNA sequence: TGTGCCAGCATCAAAGCGGGCAGGGGGCCAGGACTAGCGGGCCGACGGCACAATGAGCAGTTCTTC. It yields the protein CASIKAGRGPGLAGRRHNEQFF. The whole variable domain, filled in from reference TRBV11-1 and TRBJ2-1, reads EAEVAQSPRYKITEKSQAVAFWCDPISGHATLYWYRQILGQGPELLVQFQDESVVDDSQLPKDRFSAERLKGVDSTLKIQPAELGDSAMYLCASIKAGRGPGLAGRRHNEQFFGPGTRLTVL.

The chain links TRBV5-1 to TRBJ2-5; tentatively, D is TRBD1 (5 bases). TRBJ2-7 explains the end of the DNA better; the J call may be wrong. This CDR3 spans 12 amino acids. Germline CDR1 SGHRS, CDR2 YFSETQ. This chain's CDR3 is CASSSQDYEQYF. CDR3 nucleotide sequence: TGCGCCAGCAGCTCACAGGATTACGAGCAGTACTTC.

This chain joins TRBV29-1 and TRBJ2-3; D perhaps matches TRBD1 (5 bases). In germline, CDR1 is SQVTM, CDR2 ANQGSEA. V was pared by 4 bases and J by 2 bases, with 10 bases between. The CDR3 has 13 amino acids. The CDR3 is CSVGVQDTDTQYF. The CDR3 DNA reads as TGCAGCGTTGGAGTACAGGACACAGATACGCAGTATTTT.